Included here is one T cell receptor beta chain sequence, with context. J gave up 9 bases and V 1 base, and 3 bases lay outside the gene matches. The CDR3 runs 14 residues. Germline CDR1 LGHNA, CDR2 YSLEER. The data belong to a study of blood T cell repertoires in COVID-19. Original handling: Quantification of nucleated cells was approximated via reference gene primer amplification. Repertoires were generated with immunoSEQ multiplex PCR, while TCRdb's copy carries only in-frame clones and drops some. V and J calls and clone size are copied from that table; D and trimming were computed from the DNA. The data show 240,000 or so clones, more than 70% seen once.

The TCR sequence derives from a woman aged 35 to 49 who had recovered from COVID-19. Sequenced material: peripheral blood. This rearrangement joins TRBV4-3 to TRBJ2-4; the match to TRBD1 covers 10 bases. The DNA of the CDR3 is TGCGCCAGCAGCCAAGTGGGGACAGGGGCCATTCAGTACTTC. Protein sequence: CASSQVGTGAIQYF.